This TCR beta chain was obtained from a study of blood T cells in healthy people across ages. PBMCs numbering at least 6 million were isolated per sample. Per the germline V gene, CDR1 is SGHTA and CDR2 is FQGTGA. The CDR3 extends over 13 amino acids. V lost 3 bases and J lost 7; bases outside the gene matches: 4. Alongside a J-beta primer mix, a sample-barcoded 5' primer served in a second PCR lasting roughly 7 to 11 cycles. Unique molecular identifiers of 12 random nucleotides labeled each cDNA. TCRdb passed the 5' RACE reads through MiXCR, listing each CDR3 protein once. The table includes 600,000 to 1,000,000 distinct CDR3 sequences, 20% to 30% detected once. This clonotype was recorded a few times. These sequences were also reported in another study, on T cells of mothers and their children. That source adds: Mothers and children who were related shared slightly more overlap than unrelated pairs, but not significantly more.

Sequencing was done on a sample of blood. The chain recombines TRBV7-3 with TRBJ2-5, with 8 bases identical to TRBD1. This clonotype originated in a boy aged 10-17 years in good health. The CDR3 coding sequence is TGTGCCAGCAGCTTTGGACAGGGTACGACCCAGTACTTC. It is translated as CASSFGQGTTQYF.